The rows below give T cell receptor beta chains drawn from one sample of a study of blood T cell repertoires in COVID-19. Profiling relied on immunoSEQ multiplex PCR, and the TCRdb table lists in-frame clones only, not all of them. This table holds approximately 210,000 clones, roughly 78% found once. The sample was peripheral blood. These receptors were collected from a woman aged 40 to 55 with acute or convalescent COVID-19. Each CDR3 is given without its conserved first and last residue. The order of the fields is CDR3 protein, V gene, J gene.

ASSPISVTEAF	TRBV7-2	TRBJ1-1
ASSISRGLRPQH	TRBV27	TRBJ1-5
ASSSGLDPYKTQY	TRBV7-9	TRBJ2-5
ASSSNRLPHTEAF	TRBV6-6	TRBJ1-1
ASSRITGGVETQY	TRBV14	TRBJ2-5
ASSKVRQGVWTEAF	TRBV21-1	TRBJ1-1
SASGTESSGNTIY	TRBV20-1	TRBJ1-3
ASSQDSTTGGGYT	TRBV4-1	TRBJ1-2
ASSRPGTGNTGELF	TRBV6-2/TRBV6-3	TRBJ2-2
ASGLVRESTDTQY	TRBV12-5	TRBJ2-3
ASSLAGGQYNEQF	TRBV5-1	TRBJ2-1
ASSPPGQGGGYT	TRBV6-6	TRBJ1-2
ASSVQGLGTEAF	TRBV2	TRBJ1-1
ASSEVSVLTNEQF	TRBV6-1	TRBJ2-1
ASSQGPEQF	TRBV4-1	TRBJ2-1
ASGLIGTSGGAGSYNEQF	TRBV12-5	TRBJ2-1
ASSYRVNTGELF	TRBV21-1	TRBJ2-2
ASSSDRATGELF	TRBV6-5	TRBJ2-2
ASSFFRTSGELEQY	TRBV27	TRBJ2-7
ASKGGIGGYNEQF	TRBV7-2	TRBJ2-1
ASSQDPVPSGNTIY	TRBV14	TRBJ1-3
ASSLGAGGTYNEQF	TRBV5-1	TRBJ2-1
ASSPRLADPYEQY	TRBV4-3	TRBJ2-7
ASSINGPYNEQF	TRBV19	TRBJ2-1
SVTWQGVNEQF	TRBV29-1	TRBJ2-1
SVAQGASEQY	TRBV29-1	TRBJ2-7
ASSSGTSGREEQY	TRBV7-2	TRBJ2-7
ASSLEASGSTDTQY	TRBV7-8	TRBJ2-3
ASSPLAGSNTGELF	TRBV18	TRBJ2-2
ASRKQGRDEQY	TRBV6-5	TRBJ2-7
ASRRLFQPQH	TRBV2	TRBJ1-5
AWRVGPSGAF	TRBV30	TRBJ1-1
ASSEKRDTGV	TRBV18	TRBJ2-7
ASSESRVADTQY	TRBV10-1	TRBJ2-3
ASSLNSAGSYNEQF	TRBV27	TRBJ2-1
ASSVFSGIHNEQY	TRBV19	TRBJ2-7
ASSAHRGANTEAF	TRBV11-3	TRBJ1-1
ASSFLPGETQY	TRBV12-3/TRBV12-4	TRBJ2-5
ASSGGTGAYEQY	TRBV11-2	TRBJ2-7
ASSFRGLAGATDTQY	TRBV13	TRBJ2-3
ASRGLAGGPIHEQY	TRBV27	TRBJ2-7
ASRPGGSPNYGYT	TRBV6-6	TRBJ1-2
ASSLWLAGFNGQF	TRBV14	TRBJ2-1
ASSQDLPTGVVTGELF	TRBV4-3	TRBJ2-2
ASSGRQGNEQY	TRBV7-6	TRBJ2-7
ASGLAQGERNSPLH	TRBV12-5	TRBJ1-6
ASSGAANTEAF	TRBV19	TRBJ1-1
ATSDPGDRAYEQY	TRBV24-1	TRBJ2-7
ASSLGQGGTSGSSYNEQF	TRBV3-1/TRBV3-2	TRBJ2-1
ASSRTGVGGNTIY	TRBV14	TRBJ1-3
ASSPRYTEAF	TRBV9	TRBJ1-1
ASSQPRVNYGYT	TRBV3-1/TRBV3-2	TRBJ1-2
ASSLGLAGHTDTQY	TRBV14	TRBJ2-3
SASRDRGSANYGYT	TRBV20-1	TRBJ1-2
ASTEHHPGQGAGRGGEQY	TRBV2	TRBJ2-7
ASSRHSGQGYGYT	TRBV3-1/TRBV3-2	TRBJ1-2
ASSRTLNTEAF	TRBV18	TRBJ1-1